This TCR beta chain was retrieved from a study of blood T cell repertoires in COVID-19. Study-wide context: The analysed material was cDNA or gDNA that came from T cells, B-cell-depleted T cells, or PBMCs.

The CDR3 is 12 amino acids. J lost 9 bases, V lost 5 bases, and 7 bases had no gene match. Looked up from germline, CDR1 is SGHAT and CDR2 is FQNNGV. Under the authors' procedure: Scientists estimated how many nucleated cells there were by amplifying reference gene primers. Using immunoSEQ multiplex PCR, the repertoire was profiled, and TCRdb retains in-frame clones only, with some absent. D and trimming were read from the DNA, whereas the V and J calls and clone size are those reported in that table. The data show 300,000 or so clones, approximately 90% seen once. The chain employs TRBV11-2 and TRBJ2-7; 7 bases agree with TRBD2. This TCR derives from a woman aged 40 to 50 with acute or convalescent COVID-19. Sequencing was carried out using peripheral blood. CDR3 amino acids: CASSQSREGQYV. CDR3 sequence (DNA): TGTGCCAGCAGCCAGAGTAGGGAGGGGCAGTACGTC.